The next 25 T cell receptor beta chains were all read from a single sample in a study of blood T cells in healthy people across ages (dated by TCRdb to about 2015). Libraries were constructed by 5' RACE. Instrument on record: Illumina HiSeq 2500. The second PCR ran for roughly 7 to 11 cycles and used a J-beta primer mix along with a sample-barcoded 5' primer. TCRdb trimmed public reads at Q25 via fastp, called clones via MiXCR and kept in-frame beta chains. Identical CDR3 protein sequences are pooled into one entry, listed with their most common genes and DNA. The table for this sample lists 600,000 or so distinct CDR3 sequences; over 20% of them were counted only once. 3% to 4.5% of the sample lies in the top ten. Material: blood. The receptor set was obtained from a man between 70 and 80 years old in good health.

The chain uses TRBV5-1 and TRBJ2-5; D uncertain. Germline loops: CDR1 SGHRS, CDR2 YFSETQ. V lost 4 bases and J lost 5, with 18 bases in between. The CDR3 has 15 amino acids. The CDR3 spells CASSSWAEKAETQYF. CDR3 in DNA: TGCGCCAGCAGCAGTTGGGCCGAGAAGGCGGAGACCCAGTACTTC.

There are a few counts of this clonotype. The chain employs TRBV24-1 and TRBJ1-1; possibly TRBD1 for D (5 bases). Germline lookup yields CDR1 KGHDR and CDR2 SFDVKD. The germline V and J ends were trimmed by 6 bases and 0 bases, with 7 bases remaining between them. This CDR3 is 13 amino acids long. As DNA, the CDR3 is TGTGCCACCAGTAGGGGCCTGAACACTGAAGCTTTCTTT. Protein: CATSRGLNTEAFF.

This chain links TRBV6-5 with TRBJ2-6; D may be TRBD1 (5 bases). V lost 3 bases, J lost 8 bases, and 20 bases lay in between. CDR1 MNHEY and CDR2 SVGAGI come from the germline V gene. This CDR3 spans 17 amino acids. CDR3 in amino acids: CASSYIVIPRVTNVLTF. In nucleotides, the CDR3 is TGTGCCAGCAGTTATATTGTTATACCCAGGGTTACCAACGTCCTGACTTTC.

This clonotype has a handful of counts. This sequence joins TRBV7-9 and TRBJ2-3; the D is unclear. The CDR3 consists of 14 residues. The V and J ends lost 1 base and 6 bases respectively, with 11 bases between them. Germline values: CDR1 SEHNR, CDR2 FQNEAQ (reference sequence). The CDR3 is CASSLDKQQDTQYF. The CDR3 coding sequence is TGTGCCAGCAGCTTAGATAAACAGCAGGATACGCAGTATTTT.

This clonotype was counted a few times. Germline is not matched at one junction end, which may reflect a read error. The V gene is TRBV7-7, the J gene TRBJ2-5, with D perhaps TRBD2 (6 bases). Germline CDR1 and CDR2: SSHAT and FNYEAQ (reference sequence). This CDR3 has 13 amino acids. CDR3 in DNA: TGTGCTAGCAGTTCTCTAGCGCAAGAGACCCAGTACTTC. Protein product: CASSSLAQETQYF.

V is TRBV7-9 and J is TRBJ2-5; 10 bases are shared with TRBD2. Trimming at V came to 1 base and at J to 4 bases, leaving 3 bases not matched to a gene. The CDR3 has 15 amino acids. Germline loops: CDR1 SEHNR, CDR2 FQNEAQ (reference sequence). The CDR3, as DNA: TGTGCCAGCAGCTTAGAAGCGGGAGGGTTAGAGACCCAGTACTTC. It codes for CASSLEAGGLETQYF.

V is TRBV19 and J is TRBJ1-6; D not certain. Trimming left V 8 bases short and J 7 bases short, with 21 bases between. The CDR3 runs to 16 residues. Germline CDR1 and CDR2: LNHDA and SQIVND (reference sequence). Written as DNA, the CDR3 is TGTGCCAGTCAAGACACGGACGGAATAAACAATTCACCCCTCCACTTT. Translated, it gives CASQDTDGINNSPLHF.

The rearrangement links TRBV19 to TRBJ2-2, with a weak D call TRBD1 (5 bases). This CDR3 contains 13 residues. Germline loops: CDR1 LNHDA, CDR2 SQIVND (reference sequence). Trimming removed 3 bases at V and 13 bases at J, with 15 bases between. CDR3 DNA: TGTGCCAGTAGTATTCGGCCGCAGGGCGGGCTGTTTTTT. The encoded protein is CASSIRPQGGLFF. Supplemented by reference TRBV19 and TRBJ2-2, the full variable domain reads DGGITQSPKYLFRKEGQNVTLSCEQNLNHDAMYWYRQDPGQGLRLIYYSQIVNDFQKGDIAEGYSVSREKKESFPLTVTSAQKNPTAFYLCASSIRPQGGLFFGEGSRLTVL.

This clonotype was detected only a few times. The V and J genes are TRBV5-1 and TRBJ2-5; D gene uncertain. The last part of the DNA fits TRBJ2-7 better; the J call may be wrong. Germline V lookup: CDR1 SGHRS, CDR2 YFSETQ. CDR3 length: 14 amino acids. Written as DNA, the CDR3 is TGCGCCAGCAGCTTGTCCGGGCCCCTCTACGAGCAGTACTTC. This gives the protein CASSLSGPLYEQYF.

The chain uses TRBV5-1 and TRBJ1-1; TRBD1 agrees at 7 bases. The V gene end was trimmed by 0 bases and the J gene end by 8 bases; junction bases not matched to a gene: 10. Germline CDR1 reads SGHRS; CDR2 reads YFSETQ. CDR3 length: 15 amino acids. The CDR3 nucleotides read TGCGCCAGCAGCTTGGCTAGACAGGGCCCGAACGAAGCTTTCTTT. Protein: CASSLARQGPNEAFF. Full variable domain (missing parts from reference TRBV5-1 and TRBJ1-1): KAGVTQTPRYLIKTRGQQVTLSCSPISGHRSVSWYQQTPGQGLQFLFEYFSETQRNKGNFPGRFSGRQFSNSRSEMNVSTLELGDSALYLCASSLARQGPNEAFFGQGTRLTVV.

This clonotype was detected a few times. This chain connects TRBV29-1 to TRBJ2-5; D unclear. The CDR3 is made up of 11 amino acids. V lost 7 bases to trimming and J lost 0 bases, with 6 bases between them. Germline-derived CDR1 and CDR2 are SQVTM and ANQGSEA. The CDR3 is CSAKNQETQYF. The CDR3 DNA reads as TGCAGCGCAAAAAACCAAGAGACCCAGTACTTC. Together with reference TRBV29-1 and TRBJ2-5, the CDR3 gives the full variable domain: SAVISQKPSRDICQRGTSLTIQCQVDSQVTMMFWYRQQPGQSLTLIATANQGSEATYESGFVIDKFPISRPNLTFSTLTVSNMSPEDSSIYLCSAKNQETQYFGPGTRLLVL.

The rearrangement joins TRBV3-1 to TRBJ1-3; possible D gene TRBD1, 5 bases. Germline V gene lookup returns CDR1 LGHDT and CDR2 YNNKEL (reference sequence). The CDR3 is 16 residues long. The V gene lost 0 bases and the J gene lost 0 bases, with 9 bases spanning the gap. The CDR3 is CASSQEGTGSGNTIYF. For the CDR3, the DNA is TGTGCCAGCAGCCAAGAGGGGACTGGCTCTGGAAACACCATATATTTT.

This clonotype was counted between two and nine times. The V call is TRBV7-9, the J call TRBJ2-5; 7 nucleotides agree with TRBD1. With the DNA end fitting TRBJ2-1 better, the J assignment may be wrong. Germline V gene data show CDR1 as SEHNR and CDR2 as FQNEAQ (reference sequence). There are 15 residues in the CDR3. CDR3 in DNA: TGTGCCAGCGCGAAGACCGGGACAGCTCCTGAACAGCAGTTCTTC. Amino acid sequence: CASAKTGTAPEQQFF.

This clonotype was recorded a few times. The chain couples TRBV6-1 to TRBJ1-6; the D is unclear. The germline V gene has CDR1 MNHNS and CDR2 SASEGT. This CDR3 is built from 13 residues. Deletions cut 7 bases from V and 7 bases from J, with 11 bases between. The DNA for the CDR3 is TGTGCCAGCACCAGAGCGGGAAATTCACCCCTCCACTTT. Its translation: CASTRAGNSPLHF.

With respect to this clonotype: This may come from a read error, since a much larger clone is one base off. The rearrangement uses TRBV6-5 and TRBJ2-1; D unresolved. V gave up 6 bases and J gave up 8 bases, with 8 bases separating them. The germline CDR1 and CDR2 sequences are MNHEY and SVGAGI. The CDR3 has 11 amino acids. The CDR3 spells CASRFRDEQFF. The CDR3 DNA is TGTGCCAGCAGATTTAGGGATGAGCAGTTCTTC.

This clonotype showed up just a few times. This chain links TRBV27 with TRBJ2-5; D not certain. Germline lookup yields CDR1 MNHEY and CDR2 SMNVEV (reference sequence). V lost 4 bases and J lost 0, with 6 bases in between. There are 13 residues in the CDR3. In DNA form, the CDR3 reads TGTGCCAGCAGTTCCCAGAACCAAGAGACCCAGTACTTC. As protein: CASSSQNQETQYF.

This clonotype came up a few times. This rearrangement joins TRBV15 to TRBJ2-5, with 11 bases aligning to TRBD2. The DNA end lines up better with TRBJ2-1; the J call may be wrong. The CDR3 covers 16 residues. Germline CDR1 reads LNHNV; CDR2 reads YYDKDF (reference sequence). CDR3 residues: CATSDRSGRAYNEQFF. DNA of the CDR3: TGTGCCACCAGCGACCGTAGCGGGAGGGCCTACAATGAGCAGTTCTTC.

The V and J genes are TRBV10-3 and TRBJ2-7, with D maybe TRBD1 (5 bases). CDR1 is ENHRY and CDR2 is SYGVKD in the germline V gene. The CDR3 runs 13 residues. V was pared by 2 bases and J by 5 bases, with 10 bases between. In nucleotides, the CDR3 is TGTGCCATCAGTGAGAGGGGCTTAGACGAGCAGTACTTC. The encoded protein is CAISERGLDEQYF.

The chain combines TRBV24-1 with TRBJ2-3, with D perhaps TRBD1 or TRBD2 (6 bases each). CDR1 and CDR2 (germline): KGHDR, SFDVKD. V was pared by 7 bases and J by 3 bases, with 13 bases between. The CDR3 has 14 amino acids. For the CDR3, the DNA is TGTGCCACCAGCCCGGAGGGGGTGACAGATACGCAGTATTTT. Protein sequence: CATSPEGVTDTQYF.

This clonotype was seen a few times. The gene calls are TRBV12-3 or TRBV12-4 and TRBJ2-7, with 11 bases lining up with TRBD1. The V and J ends lost 5 bases and 5 bases, in that order; junction bases with no gene match: 8. The CDR3 runs 15 residues. In DNA, the CDR3 is TGTGCCAGCAGTCCTCGGGACAGGGGGGGTGACGAGCAGTACTTC. This encodes CASSPRDRGGDEQYF.

At least ten counts were recorded for this clonotype. J is TRBJ2-1 and V is TRBV14; 12 bases agree with TRBD1. Germline CDR1 reads SGHDN; CDR2 reads FVKESK. The CDR3 has 16 residues. The J segment lost 7 bases and the V segment lost 6 bases, leaving 10 bases of the junction unmatched. The CDR3 protein is CASSHAGTGGMNEQFF. The CDR3 region has the DNA TGTGCCAGCAGTCACGCCGGGACAGGGGGCATGAATGAGCAGTTCTTC.

This clonotype has a count of ten or more. CDR3 residues: CASSQEGAGKNIQYF. In nucleotides, the CDR3 is TGCGCCAGCAGCCAAGAAGGGGCGGGCAAAAACATTCAGTACTTC. The chain employs TRBV4-3 and TRBJ2-4, with D possibly being TRBD1 or TRBD2 (5 bases each). This CDR3 spans 15 amino acids. The ends were cut back, 0 bases at V and 3 bases at J, with 9 bases in the middle. Germline CDR1 LGHNA, CDR2 YSLEER.

The chain recombines TRBV27 with TRBJ1-1, with 8 nucleotides matching TRBD1. CDR3 size: 15 residues. The V gene end was trimmed by 5 bases and the J gene end by 1 base; junction bases not matched to a gene: 6. Germline V CDR1 and CDR2: MNHEY, SMNVEV (reference sequence). The CDR3 DNA reads TGTGCCAGCAGTCATAAGACAGGGGCGAACACTGAAGCTTTCTTT. It specifies CASSHKTGANTEAFF.

This clonotype has just a few counts. This chain joins TRBV10-3 and TRBJ2-7, with a tentative D call TRBD2 (7 bases). Trimming removed 3 bases at V and 2 bases at J, with 17 bases between. Germline V gene data show CDR1 as ENHRY and CDR2 as SYGVKD. The CDR3 covers 16 residues. The chain's CDR3 is CAISDPTGRGTYEQYF. CDR3 in DNA: TGTGCCATCAGTGACCCAACAGGGAGGGGAACCTACGAGCAGTACTTC.

The rearrangement uses TRBV28 and TRBJ2-2; a possible D gene is TRBD1 (7 bases). CDR3 size: 15 residues. CDR1 is MDHEN and CDR2 is SYDVKM in the germline V gene. Trimming took off 5 bases at V and 4 bases at J, with 14 bases between the two ends. CDR3 residues: CASSPGGRGTGELFF. CDR3 coding DNA: TGTGCCAGCAGTCCAGGGGGGCGAGGCACCGGGGAGCTGTTTTTT.